This TCR beta chain was observed in a study of control samples from healthy donors and cancer patients. The V gene lost 3 bases and the J gene lost 3 bases, with 21 bases spanning the gap. This CDR3 comprises 18 residues. Germline values: CDR1 SGHKS, CDR2 YYEKEE (reference sequence). Assay used: immunoSEQ multiplex PCR; TCRdb lists only in-frame clones, some missing. This table has over 100,000 clones, 90% appearing once. This clonotype was obtained from a human donor in good health. The donor label of this sample is uncertain. The V gene is TRBV5-5, the J gene TRBJ2-2; D call uncertain. Source material: blood. The CDR3 is CASSSIDTSPAYTGELFF. DNA of the CDR3: TGTGCCAGCAGCTCGATAGATACCTCCCCTGCCTACACCGGGGAGCTGTTTTTT.